The T cell receptor (beta chain) under discussion was sequenced for a study of blood T cell repertoires in COVID-19. Authors' methods: Scientists estimated how many nucleated cells there were by amplifying reference gene primers. Libraries were prepared by immunoSEQ multiplex PCR; TCRdb keeps only in-frame clonotypes and omits some of them. The V and J calls and clone size come from that table; D and trimming were worked out from the DNA. This sample has 200,000 to 250,000 clones, with approximately 84% found just once. Two consecutive negative NP/OP PCR tests, clearance, or resolved symptoms defined Cohort 3 recovery. The TCR originated in a man in his forties or fifties who had recovered from COVID-19. The sequenced sample consisted of PBMCs or T cells enriched from blood (not recorded which).

The CDR3 is CASSQGPTAYEQYF. CDR3 sequence (DNA): TGCGCCAGCAGCCAAGGCCCGACAGCCTACGAGCAGTACTTC. The chain is built from TRBV4-1 and TRBJ2-7, with D tentatively TRBD1 (5 bases). Germline V gene sequence: CDR1 MGHRA, CDR2 YSYEKL. The CDR3 length is 14 residues. V dropped 1 base and J dropped 2 bases, with 9 bases sitting between them.